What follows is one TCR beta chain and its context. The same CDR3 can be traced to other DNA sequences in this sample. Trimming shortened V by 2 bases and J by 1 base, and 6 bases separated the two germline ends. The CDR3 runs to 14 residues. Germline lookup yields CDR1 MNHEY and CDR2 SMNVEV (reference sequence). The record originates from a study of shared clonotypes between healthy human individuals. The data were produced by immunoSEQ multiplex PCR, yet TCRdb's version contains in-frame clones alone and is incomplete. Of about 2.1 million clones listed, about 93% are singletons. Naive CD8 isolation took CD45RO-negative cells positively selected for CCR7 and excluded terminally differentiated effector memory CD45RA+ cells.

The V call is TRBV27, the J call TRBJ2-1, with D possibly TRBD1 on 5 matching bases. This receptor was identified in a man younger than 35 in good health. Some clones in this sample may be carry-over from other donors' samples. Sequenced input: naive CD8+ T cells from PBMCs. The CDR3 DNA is TGTGCCAGCAGTTTACAGGGATCCTACAATGAGCAGTTCTTC. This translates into CASSLQGSYNEQFF.